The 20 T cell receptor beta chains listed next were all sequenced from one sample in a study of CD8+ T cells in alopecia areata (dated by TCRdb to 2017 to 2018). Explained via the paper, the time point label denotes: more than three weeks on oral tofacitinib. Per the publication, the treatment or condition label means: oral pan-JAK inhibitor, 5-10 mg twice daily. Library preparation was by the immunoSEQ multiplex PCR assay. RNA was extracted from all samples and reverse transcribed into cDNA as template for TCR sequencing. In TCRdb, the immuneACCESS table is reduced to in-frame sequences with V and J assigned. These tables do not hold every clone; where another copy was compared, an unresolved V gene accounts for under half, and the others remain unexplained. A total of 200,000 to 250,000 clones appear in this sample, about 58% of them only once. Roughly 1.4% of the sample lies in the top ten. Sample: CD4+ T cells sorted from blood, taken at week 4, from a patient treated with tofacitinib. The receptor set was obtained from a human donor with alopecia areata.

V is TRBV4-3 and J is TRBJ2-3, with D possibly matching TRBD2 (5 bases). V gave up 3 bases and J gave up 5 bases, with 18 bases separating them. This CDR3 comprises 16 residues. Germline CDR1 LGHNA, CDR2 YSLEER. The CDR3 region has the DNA TGCGCCAGCAGCCAGTTGCTGGGAGACCTGGGAGATACGCAGTATTTT. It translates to CASSQLLGDLGDTQYF.

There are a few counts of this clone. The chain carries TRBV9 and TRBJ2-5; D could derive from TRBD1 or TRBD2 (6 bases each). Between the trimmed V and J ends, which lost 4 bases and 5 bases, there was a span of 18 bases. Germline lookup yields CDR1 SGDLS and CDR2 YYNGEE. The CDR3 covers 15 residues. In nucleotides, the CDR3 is TGTGCCAGCAGCTTTGGGGATGGGGGGCCGGAGACCCAGTACTTC. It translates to CASSFGDGGPETQYF.

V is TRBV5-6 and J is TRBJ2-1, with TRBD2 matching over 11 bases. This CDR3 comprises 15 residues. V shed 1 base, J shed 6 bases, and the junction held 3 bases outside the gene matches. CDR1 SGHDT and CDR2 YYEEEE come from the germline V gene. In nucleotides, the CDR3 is TGTGCCAGCAGCTTGAATAGCGGGAGGGGCAATGAGCAGTTCTTC. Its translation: CASSLNSGRGNEQFF.

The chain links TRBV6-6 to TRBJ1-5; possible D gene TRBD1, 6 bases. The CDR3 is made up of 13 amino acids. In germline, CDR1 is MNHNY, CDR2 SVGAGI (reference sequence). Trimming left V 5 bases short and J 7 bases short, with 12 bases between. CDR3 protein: CASSDGRGQPQHF. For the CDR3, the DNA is TGTGCCAGCAGTGACGGCAGGGGACAGCCCCAGCATTTT.

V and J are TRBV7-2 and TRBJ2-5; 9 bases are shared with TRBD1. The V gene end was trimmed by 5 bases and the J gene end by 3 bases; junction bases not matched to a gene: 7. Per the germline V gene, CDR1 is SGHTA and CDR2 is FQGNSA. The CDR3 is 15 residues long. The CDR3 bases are TGTGCCAGCAGCACACACGGGACAGGGAAAGAGACCCAGTACTTC. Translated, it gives CASSTHGTGKETQYF.

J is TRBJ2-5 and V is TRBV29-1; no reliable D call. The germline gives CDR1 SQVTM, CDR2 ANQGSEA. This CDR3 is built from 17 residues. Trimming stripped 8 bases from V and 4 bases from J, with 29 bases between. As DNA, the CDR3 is TGCAGCATGTTCGTGGTAGTTCAAGGTTCCCACACAGAGACCCAGTACTTC. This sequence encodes CSMFVVVQGSHTETQYF. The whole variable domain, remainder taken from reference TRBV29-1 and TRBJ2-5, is SAVISQKPSRDICQRGTSLTIQCQVDSQVTMMFWYRQQPGQSLTLIATANQGSEATYESGFVIDKFPISRPNLTFSTLTVSNMSPEDSSIYLCSMFVVVQGSHTETQYFGPGTRLLVL.

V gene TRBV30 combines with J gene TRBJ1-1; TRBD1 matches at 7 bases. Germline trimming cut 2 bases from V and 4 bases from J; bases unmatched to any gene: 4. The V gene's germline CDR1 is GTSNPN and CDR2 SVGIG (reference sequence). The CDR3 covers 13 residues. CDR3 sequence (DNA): TGTGCCTGGAGTAAGGGGGCGCGCACTGAAGCTTTCTTT. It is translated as CAWSKGARTEAFF.

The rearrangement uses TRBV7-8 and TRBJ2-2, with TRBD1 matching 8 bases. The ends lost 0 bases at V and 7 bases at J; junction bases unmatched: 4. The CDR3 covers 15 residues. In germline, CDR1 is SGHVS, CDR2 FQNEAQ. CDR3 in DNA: TGTGCCAGCAGCTTAGCGGCAGGGGGCAACGGGGAGCTGTTTTTT. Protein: CASSLAAGGNGELFF. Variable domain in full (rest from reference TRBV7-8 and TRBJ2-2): GAGVSQSPRYKVAKRGQDVALRCDPISGHVSLFWYQQALGQGPEFLTYFQNEAQLDKSGLPSDRFFAERPEGSVSTLKIQRTQQEDSAVYLCASSLAAGGNGELFFGEGSRLTVL.

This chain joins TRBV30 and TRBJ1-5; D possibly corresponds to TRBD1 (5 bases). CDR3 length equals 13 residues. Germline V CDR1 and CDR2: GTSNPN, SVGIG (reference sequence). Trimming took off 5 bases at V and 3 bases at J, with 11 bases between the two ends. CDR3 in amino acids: CAWSDSFNQPQHF. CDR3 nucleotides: TGTGCCTGGTCCGACAGTTTCAATCAGCCCCAGCATTTT. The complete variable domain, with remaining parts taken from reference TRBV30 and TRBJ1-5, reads SQTIHQWPATLVQPVGSPLSLECTVEGTSNPNLYWYRQAAGRGLQLLFYSVGIGQISSEVPQNLSASRPQDRQFILSSKKLLLSDSGFYLCAWSDSFNQPQHFGDGTRLSIL.

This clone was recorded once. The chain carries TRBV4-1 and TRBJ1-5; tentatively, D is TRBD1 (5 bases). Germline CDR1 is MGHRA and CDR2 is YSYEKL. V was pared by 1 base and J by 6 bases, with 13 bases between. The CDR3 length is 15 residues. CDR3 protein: CASSQVGGDGQPQHF. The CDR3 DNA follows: TGCGCCAGCAGCCAAGTCGGAGGGGACGGTCAGCCCCAGCATTTT.

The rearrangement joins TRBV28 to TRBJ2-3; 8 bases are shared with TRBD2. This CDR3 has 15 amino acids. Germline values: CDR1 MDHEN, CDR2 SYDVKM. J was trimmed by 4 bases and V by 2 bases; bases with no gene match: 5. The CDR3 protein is CASSLPSGGADTQYF. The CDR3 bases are TGTGCCAGCAGTTTACCAAGCGGGGGCGCAGATACGCAGTATTTT.

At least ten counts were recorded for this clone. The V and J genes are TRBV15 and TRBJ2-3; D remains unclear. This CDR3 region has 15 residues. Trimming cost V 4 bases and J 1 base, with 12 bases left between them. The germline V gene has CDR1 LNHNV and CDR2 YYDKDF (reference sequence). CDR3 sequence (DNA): TGTGCCACCAGCAAACTCAGACGTGGCACAGATACGCAGTATTTT. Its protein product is CATSKLRRGTDTQYF.

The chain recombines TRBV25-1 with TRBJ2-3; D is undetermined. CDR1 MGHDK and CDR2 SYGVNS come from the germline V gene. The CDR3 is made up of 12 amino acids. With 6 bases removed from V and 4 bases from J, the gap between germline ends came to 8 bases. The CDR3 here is CASSRSADTQYF. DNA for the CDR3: TGTGCCAGCAGCCGGTCAGCAGATACGCAGTATTTT.

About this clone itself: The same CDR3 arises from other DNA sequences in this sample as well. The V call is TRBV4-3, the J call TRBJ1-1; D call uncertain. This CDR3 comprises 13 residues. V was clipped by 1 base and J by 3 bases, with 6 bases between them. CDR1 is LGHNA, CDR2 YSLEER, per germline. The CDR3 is CASSQGRYTEAFF. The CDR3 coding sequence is TGCGCCAGCAGCCAAGGGCGCTACACTGAAGCTTTCTTT.

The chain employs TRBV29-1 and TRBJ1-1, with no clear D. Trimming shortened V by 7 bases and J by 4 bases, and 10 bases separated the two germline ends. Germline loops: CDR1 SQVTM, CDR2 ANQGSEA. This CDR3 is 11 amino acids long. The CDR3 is CSAQLTTEAFF. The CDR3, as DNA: TGCAGCGCCCAGTTGACCACTGAAGCTTTCTTT.

The chain's CDR3 is CSGPPGTGNHEQYF. CDR3 bases: TGCAGCGGACCCCCCGGGACAGGTAACCACGAGCAGTACTTC. The chain has TRBV29-1 and TRBJ2-7, with 8 bases matching TRBD1. Germline CDR1 SQVTM, CDR2 ANQGSEA. Germline trimming cut 7 bases from V and 5 bases from J; bases unmatched to any gene: 13. The CDR3 length is 14 residues.

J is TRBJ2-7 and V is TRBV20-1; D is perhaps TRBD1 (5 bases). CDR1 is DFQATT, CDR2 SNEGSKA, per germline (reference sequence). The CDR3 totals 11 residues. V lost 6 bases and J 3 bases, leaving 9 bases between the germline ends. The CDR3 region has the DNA TGCAGTGCCCCAGGACACTACGAGCAGTACTTC. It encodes CSAPGHYEQYF.

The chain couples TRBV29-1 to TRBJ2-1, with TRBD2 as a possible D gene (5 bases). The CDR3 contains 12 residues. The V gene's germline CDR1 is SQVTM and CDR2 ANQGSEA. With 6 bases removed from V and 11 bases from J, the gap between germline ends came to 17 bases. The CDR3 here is CSVKPFAGQQFF. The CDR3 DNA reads TGCAGCGTGAAACCGTTTGCGGGTCAGCAGTTCTTC.

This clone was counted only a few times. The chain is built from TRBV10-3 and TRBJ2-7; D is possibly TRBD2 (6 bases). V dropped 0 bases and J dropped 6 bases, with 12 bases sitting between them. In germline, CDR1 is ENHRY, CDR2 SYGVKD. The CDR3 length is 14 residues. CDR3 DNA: TGTGCCATCAGTGAGTCGAATCAGGGAGGCGAGCAGTACTTC. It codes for CAISESNQGGEQYF.

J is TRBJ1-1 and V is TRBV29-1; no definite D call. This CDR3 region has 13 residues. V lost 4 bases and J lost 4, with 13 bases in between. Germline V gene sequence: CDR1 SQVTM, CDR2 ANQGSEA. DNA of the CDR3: TGCAGCGTTGGGGCAGCGGCGGGCACTGAAGCTTTCTTT. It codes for CSVGAAAGTEAFF. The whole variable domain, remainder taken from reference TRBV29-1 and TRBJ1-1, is SAVISQKPSRDICQRGTSLTIQCQVDSQVTMMFWYRQQPGQSLTLIATANQGSEATYESGFVIDKFPISRPNLTFSTLTVSNMSPEDSSIYLCSVGAAAGTEAFFGQGTRLTVV.